This T cell receptor (beta chain) derives from a study of blood T cell repertoires in COVID-19. Looking at the study overall: Both acute and convalescent COVID-19 samples were obtained from the United States, Italy and Spain.

Sequenced by immunoSEQ multiplex PCR; TCRdb stores in-frame clones only, minus some. This sample has roughly 220,000 clones, with 86% found just once. The CDR3 has 16 residues. Trimming cost V 6 bases and J 3 bases; bases outside gene matches: 10. Per germline, CDR1 SGHDN and CDR2 FVKESK. The sequence derives from a woman aged 40 to 49 with acute COVID-19. Sequenced input: PBMCs or T cells enriched from blood (not recorded which). This sequence joins TRBV14 and TRBJ1-1; 10 nucleotides agree with TRBD1. CDR3 bases: TGTGCCAGCAGGCAGACAGGGGGCAGAGTCGACACTGAAGCTTTCTTT. Residues: CASRQTGGRVDTEAFF.